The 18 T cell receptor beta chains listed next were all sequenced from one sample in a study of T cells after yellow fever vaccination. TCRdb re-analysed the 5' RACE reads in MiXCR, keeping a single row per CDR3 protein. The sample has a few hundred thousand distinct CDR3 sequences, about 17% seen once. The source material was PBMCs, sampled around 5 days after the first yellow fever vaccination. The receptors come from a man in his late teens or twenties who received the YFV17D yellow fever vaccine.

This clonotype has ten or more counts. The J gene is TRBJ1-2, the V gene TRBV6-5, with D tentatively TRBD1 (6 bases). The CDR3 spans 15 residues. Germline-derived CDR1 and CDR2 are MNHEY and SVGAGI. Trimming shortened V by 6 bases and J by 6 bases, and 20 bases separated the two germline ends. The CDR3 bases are TGTGCCAGCAGAGCCCCTGGGGGGCGGGTCGATGGCTACACCTTC. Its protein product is CASRAPGGRVDGYTF.

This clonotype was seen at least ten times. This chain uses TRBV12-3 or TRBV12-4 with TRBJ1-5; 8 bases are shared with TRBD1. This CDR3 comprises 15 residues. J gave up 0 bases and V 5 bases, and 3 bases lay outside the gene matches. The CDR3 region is CASSRQGASNQPQHF. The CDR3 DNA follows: TGTGCCAGCAGTCGGCAGGGGGCTAGCAATCAGCCCCAGCATTTT.

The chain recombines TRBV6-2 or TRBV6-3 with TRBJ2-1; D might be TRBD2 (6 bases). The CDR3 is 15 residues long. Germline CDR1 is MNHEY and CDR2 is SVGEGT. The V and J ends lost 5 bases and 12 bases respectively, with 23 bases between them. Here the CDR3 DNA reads TGTGCCAGCAGTAAGGCCGGGACTTACACAGCTGGGCAGTTCTTC. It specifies CASSKAGTYTAGQFF.

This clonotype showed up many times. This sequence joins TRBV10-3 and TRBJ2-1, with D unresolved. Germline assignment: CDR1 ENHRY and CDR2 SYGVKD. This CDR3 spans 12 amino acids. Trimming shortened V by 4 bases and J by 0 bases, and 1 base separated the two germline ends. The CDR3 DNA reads TGTGCCATCAGTGGCTCCTACAATGAGCAGTTCTTC. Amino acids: CAISGSYNEQFF.

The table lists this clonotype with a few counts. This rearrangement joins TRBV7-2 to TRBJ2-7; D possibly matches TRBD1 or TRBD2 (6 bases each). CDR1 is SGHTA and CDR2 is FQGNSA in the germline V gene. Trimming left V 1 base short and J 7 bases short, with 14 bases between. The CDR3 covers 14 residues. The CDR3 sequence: CASSLVGGGREQYF. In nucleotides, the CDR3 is TGTGCCAGCAGCTTAGTCGGAGGGGGGAGGGAGCAGTACTTC.

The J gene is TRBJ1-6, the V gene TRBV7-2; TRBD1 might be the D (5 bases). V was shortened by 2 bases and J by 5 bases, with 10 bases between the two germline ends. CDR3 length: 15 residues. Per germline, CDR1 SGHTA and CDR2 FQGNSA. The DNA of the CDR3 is TGTGCCAGCAGCTTATATGGGGGGGATAATTCACCCCTCCACTTT. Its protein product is CASSLYGGDNSPLHF.

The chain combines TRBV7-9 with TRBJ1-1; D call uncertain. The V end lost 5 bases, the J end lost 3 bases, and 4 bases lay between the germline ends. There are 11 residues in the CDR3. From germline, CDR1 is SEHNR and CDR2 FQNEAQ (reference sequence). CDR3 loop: CASSPDTEAFF. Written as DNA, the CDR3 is TGTGCCAGCAGCCCGGACACTGAAGCTTTCTTT. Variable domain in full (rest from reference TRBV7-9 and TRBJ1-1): DTGVSQNPRHKITKRGQNVTFRCDPISEHNRLYWYRQTLGQGPEFLTYFQNEAQLEKSRLLSDRFSAERPKGSFSTLEIQRTEQGDSAMYLCASSPDTEAFFGQGTRLTVV.

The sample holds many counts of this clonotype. The CDR3 region is CASSLGEMYEQYF. The CDR3 DNA follows: TGTGCCAGCAGCTTAGGTGAAATGTACGAGCAGTACTTC. The J gene is TRBJ2-7, the V gene TRBV7-8; D is unclear. V lost 1 base to trimming and J lost 4 bases, with 8 bases between them. CDR1 SGHVS and CDR2 FQNEAQ come from the germline V gene. This CDR3 has 13 amino acids.

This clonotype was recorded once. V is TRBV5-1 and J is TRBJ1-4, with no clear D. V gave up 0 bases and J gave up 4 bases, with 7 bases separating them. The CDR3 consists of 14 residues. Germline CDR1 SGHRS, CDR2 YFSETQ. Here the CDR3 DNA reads TGCGCCAGCAGCTTGGAGCCCATTAATGAAAAACTGTTTTTT. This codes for CASSLEPINEKLFF.

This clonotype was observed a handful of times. CDR3 protein: CASSYVGADGNGYTF. CDR3 coding DNA: TGTGCCAGCAGTTACGTGGGGGCGGACGGGAATGGCTACACCTTC. This chain joins TRBV6-5 and TRBJ1-2; TRBD1 might be the D (6 bases). Germline assignment: CDR1 MNHEY and CDR2 SVGAGI. V was cut by 2 bases and J by 6 bases, with 16 bases left in between. CDR3 length: 15 amino acids.

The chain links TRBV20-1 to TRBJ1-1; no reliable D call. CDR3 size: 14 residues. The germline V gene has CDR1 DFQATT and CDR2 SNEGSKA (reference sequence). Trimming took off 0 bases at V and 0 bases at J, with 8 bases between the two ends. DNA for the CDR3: TGCAGTGCTAGAGACCTCTACATGAACACTGAAGCTTTCTTT. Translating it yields CSARDLYMNTEAFF.

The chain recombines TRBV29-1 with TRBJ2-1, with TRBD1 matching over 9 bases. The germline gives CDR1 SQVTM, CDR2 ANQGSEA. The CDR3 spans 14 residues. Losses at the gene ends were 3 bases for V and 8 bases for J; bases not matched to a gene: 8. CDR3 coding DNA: TGCAGCGTTGATAACAGGGGGCGTTACGATGAGCAGTTCTTC. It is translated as CSVDNRGRYDEQFF.

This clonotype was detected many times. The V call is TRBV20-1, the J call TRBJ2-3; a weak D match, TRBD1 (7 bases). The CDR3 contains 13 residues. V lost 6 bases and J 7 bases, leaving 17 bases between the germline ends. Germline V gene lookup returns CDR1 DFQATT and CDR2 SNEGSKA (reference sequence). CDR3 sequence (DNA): TGCAGTGCGTTCCAGGGGGGACCCAATACGCAGTATTTT. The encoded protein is CSAFQGGPNTQYF.

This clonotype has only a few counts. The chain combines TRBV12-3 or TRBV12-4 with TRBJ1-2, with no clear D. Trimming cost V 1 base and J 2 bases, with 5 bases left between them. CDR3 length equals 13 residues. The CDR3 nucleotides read TGTGCCAGCAGTTTAGAACTGAACTATGGCTACACCTTC. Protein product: CASSLELNYGYTF.

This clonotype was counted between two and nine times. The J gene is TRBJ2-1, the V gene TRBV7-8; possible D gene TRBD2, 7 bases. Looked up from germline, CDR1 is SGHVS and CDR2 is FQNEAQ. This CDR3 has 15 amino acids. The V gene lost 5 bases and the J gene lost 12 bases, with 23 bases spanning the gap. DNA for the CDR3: TGTGCCAGCAGCCCTCGGGGGGCGGGGGACGTGATGCAGTTCTTC. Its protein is CASSPRGAGDVMQFF. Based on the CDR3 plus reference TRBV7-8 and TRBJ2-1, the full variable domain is GAGVSQSPRYKVAKRGQDVALRCDPISGHVSLFWYQQALGQGPEFLTYFQNEAQLDKSGLPSDRFFAERPEGSVSTLKIQRTQQEDSAVYLCASSPRGAGDVMQFFGPGTRLTVL.

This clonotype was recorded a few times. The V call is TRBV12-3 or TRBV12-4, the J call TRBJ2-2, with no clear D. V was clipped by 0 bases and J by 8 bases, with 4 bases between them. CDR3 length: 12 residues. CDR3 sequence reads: CASSLAQGELFF. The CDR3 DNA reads TGTGCCAGCAGTTTAGCGCAGGGGGAGCTGTTTTTT.

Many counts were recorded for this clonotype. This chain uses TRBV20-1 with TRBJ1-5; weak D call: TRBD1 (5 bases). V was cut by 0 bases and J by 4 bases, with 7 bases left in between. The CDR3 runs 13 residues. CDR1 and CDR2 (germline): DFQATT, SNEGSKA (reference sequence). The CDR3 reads CSARESGNQPQHF. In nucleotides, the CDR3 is TGCAGTGCTAGAGAGTCAGGGAATCAGCCCCAGCATTTT.

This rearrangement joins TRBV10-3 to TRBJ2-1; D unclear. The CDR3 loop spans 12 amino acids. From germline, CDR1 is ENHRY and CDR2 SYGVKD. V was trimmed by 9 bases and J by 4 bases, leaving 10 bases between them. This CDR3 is CAIKDTYNEQFF. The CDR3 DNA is TGTGCCATAAAAGACACATACAATGAGCAGTTCTTC.